This T cell receptor beta chain was found in a study of T cell clones after liver transplantation. Study at large: Subjects received no induction therapy and standard immunosuppression until randomization at 12-24 months post-transplant.

Germline assignment: CDR1 SEHNR and CDR2 FQNEAQ (reference sequence). The CDR3 length is 13 residues. V trimming: 5 bases; J trimming: 6 bases; junction bases outside the gene matches: 4. Some clones are missing from TCRdb's copy, which holds only in-frame ones; the method was immunoSEQ multiplex PCR. The data contain over 90,000 clones, around 80% of them singletons. The genes are TRBV7-9 and TRBJ2-7; 10 bases are a match to TRBD1. The sample in question was CD4+ T cells from blood, obtained 45 to 50 months after liver transplant. The clonotype originates from a human patient who received a liver transplant. Some T cells may arise from the graft donor. The CDR3 reads CASSGTGEGEQYF. CDR3 sequence (DNA): TGTGCCAGCAGCGGGACAGGGGAAGGCGAGCAGTACTTC.